The 16 T cell receptor beta chains below come from one sample, sequenced in a study of read filtering for tumor transcriptome and immune sequencing. From 300 to 400 ng of RNA, a library with molecular barcoded alpha/delta and beta/gamma adaptors was made. TCRdb analysed the reads with MiXCR anew, one entry per CDR3 protein. The sample lists approximately 58,000 distinct CDR3 sequences, roughly an eighth occurring once. Sequenced material: a population of CD138-negative cells sorted from bone marrow. The source of these receptors is a donor aged 40 or older with multiple myeloma.

The sample holds many counts of this clonotype. The chain links TRBV5-5 to TRBJ1-5; no clear D gene. Trimming removed 3 bases at V and 2 bases at J, with 12 bases between. The length of the CDR3 is 15 residues. Germline loops: CDR1 SGHKS, CDR2 YYEKEE (reference sequence). The CDR3 region has the DNA TGTGCCAGCAGCTCCGGAACGGATGGCAATCAGCCCCAGCATTTT. Translation: CASSSGTDGNQPQHF.

This clonotype was found many times. The V and J genes are TRBV6-2 or TRBV6-3 and TRBJ1-1, with D unclear. The CDR3 runs 15 residues. V gave up 2 bases and J gave up 2 bases, with 12 bases separating them. Germline CDR1 and CDR2: MNHEY and SVGEGT. CDR3 DNA sequence: TGTGCCAGCAGTTACGGGAGCCATAAAAACACTGAAGCTTTCTTT. Amino acids: CASSYGSHKNTEAFF.

This clonotype was seen at least ten times. The chain recombines TRBV9 with TRBJ2-5, with 10 positions matching TRBD2. The germline V gene has CDR1 SGDLS and CDR2 YYNGEE. With V trimmed by 0 bases and J by 2 bases, 4 bases remained unmatched. The CDR3 loop spans 16 amino acids. The CDR3 DNA sequence: TGTGCCAGCAGCGTAGGGGCAGCGGGGGGGCAAGAGACCCAGTACTTC. It specifies CASSVGAAGGQETQYF.

This clonotype was seen repeatedly, ten times or more. V is TRBV12-3 or TRBV12-4 and J is TRBJ2-2; TRBD1 might be the D (7 bases). Between the trimmed V and J ends, which lost 3 bases and 5 bases, there was a span of 13 bases. The CDR3 loop spans 15 amino acids. Here the CDR3 DNA reads TGTGCCAGCAGTTTCCGACAGGGAGGTACCGGGGAGCTGTTTTTT. Protein sequence: CASSFRQGGTGELFF.

This clonotype was observed at least ten times. This chain links TRBV7-9 with TRBJ1-6; TRBD1 might be the D (5 bases). There are 14 residues in the CDR3. V lost 2 bases to trimming and J lost 7 bases, with 9 bases between them. Germline CDR1 reads SEHNR; CDR2 reads FQNEAQ (reference sequence). Here the CDR3 reads CASSLRGANSPLHF. CDR3 nucleotides: TGTGCCAGCAGCTTAAGGGGTGCGAATTCACCCCTCCACTTT.

This clonotype appeared a few times. This chain joins TRBV6-6 and TRBJ2-1; D call uncertain. Looked up from germline, CDR1 is MNHNY and CDR2 is SVGAGI (reference sequence). V was cut by 5 bases and J by 6 bases, with 11 bases left in between. The CDR3 is 13 amino acids. CDR3 nucleotide sequence: TGTGCCAGCAGTGACGCCAAGGGCAATGAGCAGTTCTTC. It is translated as CASSDAKGNEQFF.

This clonotype occurred many times. V gene TRBV18 combines with J gene TRBJ1-1; D is uncertain. V gave up 4 bases and J gave up 8 bases, with 8 bases separating them. The CDR3 spans 11 residues. Germline values: CDR1 KGHSH, CDR2 LQKENI. In nucleotides, the CDR3 is TGTGCCAGCTCACGGGCCAGCGAAGCTTTCTTT. Amino acids: CASSRASEAFF. Variable domain in full (rest from reference TRBV18 and TRBJ1-1): NAGVMQNPRHLVRRRGQEARLRCSPMKGHSHVYWYRQLPEEGLKFMVYLQKENIIDESGMPKERFSAEFPKEGPSILRIQQVVRGDSAAYFCASSRASEAFFGQGTRLTVV.

This clonotype was seen only once. A much larger clone is a single base away; this may be a read error. The rearrangement uses TRBV7-9 and TRBJ2-2, with 7 bases fitting TRBD1. CDR1 and CDR2 from the germline V gene are SEHNR and FQNEAQ (reference sequence). The CDR3 has 16 amino acids. Unmatched junction bases numbered 7, after V lost 6 bases and J lost 0 bases. CDR3 in amino acids: CASRGQGQTNTGELFF. Written as DNA, the CDR3 is TGTGCCAGCAGGGGGCAGGGACAGACGAACACCGGGGAGCTGTTTTTT.

This clonotype was seen ten or more times. This sequence joins TRBV3-1 and TRBJ2-5; 7 bases are shared with TRBD2. The CDR3 runs to 16 residues. CDR1 and CDR2 from the germline V gene are LGHDT and YNNKEL (reference sequence). The J segment lost 0 bases and the V segment lost 5 bases, leaving 9 bases of the junction unmatched. CDR3 loop: CASSFERGGYQETQYF. The CDR3 DNA reads as TGTGCCAGCAGCTTTGAGCGGGGTGGGTACCAAGAGACCCAGTACTTC.

This clonotype was counted many times. The chain joins TRBV2 to TRBJ2-1; 11 positions agree with TRBD1. The CDR3 has 12 amino acids. Germline V lookup: CDR1 SNHLY, CDR2 FYNNEI. J gave up 10 bases and V 6 bases, and 2 bases lay outside the gene matches. CDR3 amino acids: CASRRDRGEQFF. The DNA for the CDR3 is TGTGCCAGCAGGAGGGACAGGGGGGAGCAGTTCTTC.

This clonotype has ten or more counts. The chain links TRBV5-5 to TRBJ2-5; 11 bases map to TRBD2. J lost 2 bases, V lost 5 bases, and 11 bases had no gene match. The CDR3 covers 17 residues. The germline V gene has CDR1 SGHKS and CDR2 YYEKEE (reference sequence). As DNA, the CDR3 is TGTGCCAGCAGTTTGACTAGCGGGACATCCTGGCAAGAGACCCAGTACTTC. It translates to CASSLTSGTSWQETQYF.

This clonotype showed up just a few times. The junction departs from germline at one end; a sequencing error may be responsible. The chain recombines TRBV7-9 with TRBJ2-3, with 7 bases matching TRBD1. Germline-derived CDR1 and CDR2 are SEHNR and FQNEAQ (reference sequence). The CDR3 spans 15 residues. The CDR3 DNA follows: TGTGCTAGCAGCTACGGCGACAGGGACACAGATACGCAGTATTTT. Translating it yields CASSYGDRDTDTQYF.

This clonotype was detected ten times or more. The J gene is TRBJ2-3, the V gene TRBV29-1, with 9 bases that match TRBD1. The V gene's germline CDR1 is SQVTM and CDR2 ANQGSEA. The CDR3 has 15 residues. J lost 8 bases, V lost 6 bases, and 15 bases had no gene match. This chain's CDR3 is CSVPLGQGLQVTQYF. In DNA, the CDR3 is TGCAGCGTCCCCCTTGGACAGGGGCTACAAGTTACGCAGTATTTT.

This clonotype was counted many times. This chain links TRBV5-5 with TRBJ1-5; D is undetermined. In germline, CDR1 is SGHKS, CDR2 YYEKEE (reference sequence). The CDR3 is 14 residues long. Trimming removed 4 bases at V and 1 base at J, with 9 bases between. The CDR3 here is CASSPQQSNQPQHF. In nucleotides, the CDR3 is TGTGCCAGCAGCCCCCAACAAAGCAATCAGCCCCAGCATTTT.

This clonotype has a count of ten or more. The chain combines TRBV12-3 or TRBV12-4 with TRBJ2-5; the match to TRBD1 covers 7 bases. The CDR3 totals 14 residues. With V trimmed by 10 bases and J by 2 bases, 10 bases remained unmatched. The chain's CDR3 is CATRRDSLQETQYF. CDR3 DNA sequence: TGTGCCACCCGCCGGGACAGTCTGCAAGAGACCCAGTACTTC.

This clonotype was recorded at least ten times. The chain joins TRBV10-3 to TRBJ2-1; no definite D call. Germline V lookup: CDR1 ENHRY, CDR2 SYGVKD. The CDR3 totals 15 residues. Trimming removed 3 bases from V and 0 bases from J, with 9 bases in between. CDR3 sequence reads: CAISDLTGSYNEQFF. CDR3 coding DNA: TGTGCCATCAGTGATCTTACCGGCTCCTACAATGAGCAGTTCTTC.